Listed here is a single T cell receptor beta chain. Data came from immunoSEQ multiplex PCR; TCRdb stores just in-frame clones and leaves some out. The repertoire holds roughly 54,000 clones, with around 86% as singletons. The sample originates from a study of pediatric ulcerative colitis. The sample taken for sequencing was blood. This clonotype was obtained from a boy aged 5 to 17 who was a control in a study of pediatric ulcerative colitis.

The CDR3 here is CASSQDPWLALRYEQFF. Here the CDR3 DNA reads TGCGCCAGCAGCCAAGATCCATGGCTAGCCTTAAGATATGAGCAGTTCTTC. The V gene is TRBV4-3, the J gene TRBJ2-1; possibly TRBD2 for D (5 bases). V dropped 0 bases and J dropped 8 bases, with 20 bases sitting between them. Germline V gene sequence: CDR1 LGHNA, CDR2 YSLEER. This CDR3 contains 17 residues.